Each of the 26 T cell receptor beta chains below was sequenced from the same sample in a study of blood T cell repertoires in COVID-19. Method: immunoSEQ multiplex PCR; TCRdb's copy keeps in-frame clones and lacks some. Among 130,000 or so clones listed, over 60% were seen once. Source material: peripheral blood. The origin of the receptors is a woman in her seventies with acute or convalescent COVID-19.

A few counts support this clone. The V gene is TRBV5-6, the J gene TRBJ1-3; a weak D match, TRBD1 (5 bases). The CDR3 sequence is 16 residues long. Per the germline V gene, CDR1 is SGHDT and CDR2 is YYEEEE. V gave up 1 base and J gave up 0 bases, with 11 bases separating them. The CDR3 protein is CASSLTGLISGNTIYF. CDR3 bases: TGTGCCAGCAGCTTGACAGGATTAATCTCTGGAAACACCATATATTTT.

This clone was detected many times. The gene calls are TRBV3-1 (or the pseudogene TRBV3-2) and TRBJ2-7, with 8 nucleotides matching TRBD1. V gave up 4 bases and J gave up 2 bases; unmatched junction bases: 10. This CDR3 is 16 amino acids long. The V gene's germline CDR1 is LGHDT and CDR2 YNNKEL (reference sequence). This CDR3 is CASSPDPGGAPYEQYF. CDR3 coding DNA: TGTGCCAGCAGCCCTGACCCAGGGGGCGCACCCTACGAGCAGTACTTC.

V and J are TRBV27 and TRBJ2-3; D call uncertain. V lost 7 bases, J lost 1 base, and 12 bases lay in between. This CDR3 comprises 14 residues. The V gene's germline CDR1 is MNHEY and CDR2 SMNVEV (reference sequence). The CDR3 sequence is CASNGFYGTDTQYF. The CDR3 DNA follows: TGTGCCAGCAACGGGTTTTATGGCACAGATACGCAGTATTTT.

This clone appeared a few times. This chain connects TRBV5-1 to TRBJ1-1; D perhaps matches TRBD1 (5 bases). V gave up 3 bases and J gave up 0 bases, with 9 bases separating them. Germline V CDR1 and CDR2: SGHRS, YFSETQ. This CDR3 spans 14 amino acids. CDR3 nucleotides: TGCGCCAGCAGCTACAGGACCCTGAACACTGAAGCTTTCTTT. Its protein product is CASSYRTLNTEAFF.

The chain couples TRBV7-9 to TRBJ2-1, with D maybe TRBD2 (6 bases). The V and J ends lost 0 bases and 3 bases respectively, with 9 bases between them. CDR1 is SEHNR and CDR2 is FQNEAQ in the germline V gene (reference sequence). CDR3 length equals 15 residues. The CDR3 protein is CASSLALGLYNEQFF. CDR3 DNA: TGTGCCAGCAGCTTAGCCCTGGGACTCTACAATGAGCAGTTCTTC. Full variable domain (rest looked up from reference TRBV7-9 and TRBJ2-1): DTGVSQNPRHKITKRGQNVTFRCDPISEHNRLYWYRQTLGQGPEFLTYFQNEAQLEKSRLLSDRFSAERPKGSFSTLEIQRTEQGDSAMYLCASSLALGLYNEQFFGPGTRLTVL.

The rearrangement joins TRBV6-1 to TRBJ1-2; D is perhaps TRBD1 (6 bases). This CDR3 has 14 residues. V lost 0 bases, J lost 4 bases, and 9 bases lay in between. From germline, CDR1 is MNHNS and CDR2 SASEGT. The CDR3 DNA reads TGTGCCAGCAGTGAAGCTGGGGGCCCCTATGGCTACACCTTC. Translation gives CASSEAGGPYGYTF.

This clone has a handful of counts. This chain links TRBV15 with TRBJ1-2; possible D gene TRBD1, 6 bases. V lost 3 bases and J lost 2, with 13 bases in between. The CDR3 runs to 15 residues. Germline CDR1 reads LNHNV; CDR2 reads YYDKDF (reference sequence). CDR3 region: CATSSVIQGNYGYTF. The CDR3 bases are TGTGCCACCAGCAGTGTTATACAGGGCAACTATGGCTACACCTTC.

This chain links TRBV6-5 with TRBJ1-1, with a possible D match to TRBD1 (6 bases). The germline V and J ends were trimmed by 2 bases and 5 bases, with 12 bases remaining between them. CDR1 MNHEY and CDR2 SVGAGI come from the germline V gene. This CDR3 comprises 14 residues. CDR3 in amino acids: CASSYRTVFTEAFF. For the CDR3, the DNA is TGTGCCAGCAGTTACCGGACAGTCTTTACTGAAGCTTTCTTT.

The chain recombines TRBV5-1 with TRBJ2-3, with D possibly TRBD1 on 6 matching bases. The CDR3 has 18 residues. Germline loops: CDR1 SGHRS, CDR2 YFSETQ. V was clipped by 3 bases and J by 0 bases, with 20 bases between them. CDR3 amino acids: CASSSGPLQGFSTDTQYF. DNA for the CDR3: TGCGCCAGCAGCTCTGGCCCCCTACAGGGATTCAGCACAGATACGCAGTATTTT.

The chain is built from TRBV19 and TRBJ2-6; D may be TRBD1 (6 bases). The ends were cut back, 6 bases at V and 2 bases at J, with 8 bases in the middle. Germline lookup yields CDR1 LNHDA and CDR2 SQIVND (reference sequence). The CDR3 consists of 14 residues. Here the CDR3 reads CASSQGTGANVLTF. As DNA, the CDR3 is TGTGCCAGTAGCCAGGGGACTGGGGCCAACGTCCTGACTTTC. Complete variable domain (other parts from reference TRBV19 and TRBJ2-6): DGGITQSPKYLFRKEGQNVTLSCEQNLNHDAMYWYRQDPGQGLRLIYYSQIVNDFQKGDIAEGYSVSREKKESFPLTVTSAQKNPTAFYLCASSQGTGANVLTFGAGSRLTVL.

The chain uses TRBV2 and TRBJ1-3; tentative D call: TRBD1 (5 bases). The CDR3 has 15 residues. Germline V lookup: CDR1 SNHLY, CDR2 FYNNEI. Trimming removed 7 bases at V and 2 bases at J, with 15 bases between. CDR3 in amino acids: CASKVEGIAGNTIYF. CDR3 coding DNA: TGTGCCAGCAAGGTGGAGGGGATTGCTGGAAACACCATATATTTT.

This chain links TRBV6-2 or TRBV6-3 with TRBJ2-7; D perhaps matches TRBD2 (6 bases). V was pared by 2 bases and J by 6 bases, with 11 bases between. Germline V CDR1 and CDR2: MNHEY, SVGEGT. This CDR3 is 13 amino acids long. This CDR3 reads CASSYGGVLEQYF. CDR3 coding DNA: TGTGCCAGCAGTTACGGAGGGGTCCTCGAGCAGTACTTC.

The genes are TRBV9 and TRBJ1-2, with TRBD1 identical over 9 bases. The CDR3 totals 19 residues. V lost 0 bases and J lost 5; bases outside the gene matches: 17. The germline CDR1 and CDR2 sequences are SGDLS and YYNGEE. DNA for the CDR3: TGTGCCAGCAGCGTAGCCCGGGGGCCTACAGGGGGCGTTGGGTATGGCTACACCTTC. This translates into CASSVARGPTGGVGYGYTF. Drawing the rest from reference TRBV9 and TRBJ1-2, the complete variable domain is DSGVTQTPKHLITATGQRVTLRCSPRSGDLSVYWYQQSLDQGLQFLIQYYNGEERAKGNILERFSAQQFPDLHSELNLSSLELGDSALYFCASSVARGPTGGVGYGYTFGSGTRLTVV.

CDR3 in amino acids: CASSLLMGQANSGNTIYF. CDR3 DNA: TGTGCCAGCAGCTTGCTCATGGGACAGGCTAACTCTGGAAACACCATATATTTT. The chain employs TRBV7-6 and TRBJ1-3, with 8 bases that match TRBD1. In germline, CDR1 is SGHVS, CDR2 FNYEAQ. The CDR3 is made up of 18 amino acids. The trim removed 3 bases at V and 0 bases at J, leaving 10 bases unmatched. The full variable domain, in which reference TRBV7-6 and TRBJ1-3 provide the parts outside the CDR3, is GAGVSQSPRYKVTKRGQDVALRCDPISGHVSLYWYRQALGQGPEFLTYFNYEAQQDKSGLPNDRFSAERPEGSISTLTIQRTEQRDSAMYRCASSLLMGQANSGNTIYFGEGSWLTVV.

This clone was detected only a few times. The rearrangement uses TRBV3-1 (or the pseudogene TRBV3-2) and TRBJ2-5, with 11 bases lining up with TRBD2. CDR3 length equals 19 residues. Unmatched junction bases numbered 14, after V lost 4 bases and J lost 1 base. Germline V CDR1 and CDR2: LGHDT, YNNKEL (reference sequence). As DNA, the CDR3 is TGTGCCAGCAGCCCCCTCTCACTAGCGGGGGCCGGGCTCCAAGAGACCCAGTACTTC. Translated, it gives CASSPLSLAGAGLQETQYF.

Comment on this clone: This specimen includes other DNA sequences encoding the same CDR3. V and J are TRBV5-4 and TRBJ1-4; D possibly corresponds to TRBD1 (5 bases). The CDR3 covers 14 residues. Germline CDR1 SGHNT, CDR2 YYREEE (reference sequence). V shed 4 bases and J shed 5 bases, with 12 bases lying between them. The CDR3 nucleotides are TGTGCCAGCAGCCTCCAGGGTCCAAATGAAAAACTGTTTTTT. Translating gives CASSLQGPNEKLFF.

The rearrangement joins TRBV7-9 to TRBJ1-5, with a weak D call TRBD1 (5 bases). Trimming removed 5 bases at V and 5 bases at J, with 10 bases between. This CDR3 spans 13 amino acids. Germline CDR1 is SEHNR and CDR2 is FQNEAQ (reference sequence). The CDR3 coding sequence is TGTGCCAGCAGCGTCGACAGTGATCAGCCCCAGCATTTT. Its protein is CASSVDSDQPQHF. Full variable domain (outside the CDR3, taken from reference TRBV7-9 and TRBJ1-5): DTGVSQNPRHKITKRGQNVTFRCDPISEHNRLYWYRQTLGQGPEFLTYFQNEAQLEKSRLLSDRFSAERPKGSFSTLEIQRTEQGDSAMYLCASSVDSDQPQHFGDGTRLSIL.

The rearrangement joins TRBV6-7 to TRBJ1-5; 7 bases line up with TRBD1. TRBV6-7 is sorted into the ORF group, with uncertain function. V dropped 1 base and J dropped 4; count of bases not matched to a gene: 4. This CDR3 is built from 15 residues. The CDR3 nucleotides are TGTGCCAGCAGTTACTTTTGGACAGGTAATCAGCCCCAGCATTTT. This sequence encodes CASSYFWTGNQPQHF.

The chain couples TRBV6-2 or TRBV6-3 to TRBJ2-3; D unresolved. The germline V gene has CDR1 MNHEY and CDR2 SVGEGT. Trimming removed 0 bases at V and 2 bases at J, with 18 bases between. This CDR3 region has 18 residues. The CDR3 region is CASSYSGRSVVDTDTQYF. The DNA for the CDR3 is TGTGCCAGCAGTTACTCGGGCAGGTCCGTGGTAGACACAGATACGCAGTATTTT.

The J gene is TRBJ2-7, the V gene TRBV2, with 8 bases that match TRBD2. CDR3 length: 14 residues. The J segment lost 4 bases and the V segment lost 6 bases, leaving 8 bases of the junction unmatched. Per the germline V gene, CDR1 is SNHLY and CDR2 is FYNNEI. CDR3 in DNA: TGTGCCAGCAGACGACCGGGACTAGGGTACGAGCAGTACTTC. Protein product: CASRRPGLGYEQYF.

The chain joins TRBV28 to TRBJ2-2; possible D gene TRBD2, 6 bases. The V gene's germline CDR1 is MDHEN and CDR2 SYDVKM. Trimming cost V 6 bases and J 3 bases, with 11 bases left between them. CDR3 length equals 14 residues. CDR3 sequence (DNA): TGTGCCAGCAGGGGGGGACCAGACACCGGGGAGCTGTTTTTT. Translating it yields CASRGGPDTGELFF.

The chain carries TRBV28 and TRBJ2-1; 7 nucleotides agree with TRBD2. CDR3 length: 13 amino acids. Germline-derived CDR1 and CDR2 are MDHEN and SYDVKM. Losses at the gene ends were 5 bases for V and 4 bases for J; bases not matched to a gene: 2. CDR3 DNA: TGTGCCAGCAGTCTAGCGGCTTACAATGAGCAGTTCTTC. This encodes CASSLAAYNEQFF.

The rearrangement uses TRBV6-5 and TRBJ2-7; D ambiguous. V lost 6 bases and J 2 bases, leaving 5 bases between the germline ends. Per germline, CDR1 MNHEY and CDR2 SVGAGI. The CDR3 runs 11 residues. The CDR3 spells CASSSPYEQYF. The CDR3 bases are TGTGCCAGCAGCAGTCCCTACGAGCAGTACTTC.

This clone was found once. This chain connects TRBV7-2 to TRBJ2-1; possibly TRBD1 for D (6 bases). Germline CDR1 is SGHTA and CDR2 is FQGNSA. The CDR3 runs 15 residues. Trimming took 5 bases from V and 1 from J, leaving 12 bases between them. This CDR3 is CASSARGGSYNEQFF. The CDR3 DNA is TGTGCCAGCAGCGCGAGAGGGGGTTCCTACAATGAGCAGTTCTTC.

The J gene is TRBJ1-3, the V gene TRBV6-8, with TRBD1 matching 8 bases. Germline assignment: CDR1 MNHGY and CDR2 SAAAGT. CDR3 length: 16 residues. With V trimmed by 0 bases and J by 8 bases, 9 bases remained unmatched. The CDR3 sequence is CASSYSVARGPDTIYF. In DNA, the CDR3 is TGTGCCAGCAGTTACTCGGTGGCCAGGGGGCCAGACACCATATATTTT.

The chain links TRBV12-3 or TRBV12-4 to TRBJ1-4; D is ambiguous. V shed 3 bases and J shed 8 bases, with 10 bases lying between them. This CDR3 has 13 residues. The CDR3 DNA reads TGTGCCAGCAGTTTCCTCAATGGCGAAAAACTGTTTTTT. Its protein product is CASSFLNGEKLFF.